The rows below give T cell receptor beta chains drawn from one sample of a study of tumor-infiltrating lymphocytes in oesophageal squamous cell carcinoma. One entry per CDR3 protein results from TCRdb running MiXCR on the PCR reads. The table lists under 15,000 distinct CDR3 sequences, roughly three fifths of them singletons. Sequenced material: esophageal tumor tissue. The receptors stem from a female donor with esophageal squamous cell carcinoma. The CDR3 runs from the conserved cysteine through the conserved F or W. D genes are given only for firm matches. Some rows mark clone size as missing; the rest say once, few, many or name a class of expanded clone.

TGTGCCAGCAGCTTATCGCATGAGGTGCAAGCTTTCTTT	CASSLSHEVQAFF	.	.	TRBJ1-1	TRBV7-2
TGTGCCAGCAGTCCTTCTCAGGGCGCCTTAGGGGGGGAGACCCAGTACTTC	CASSPSQGALGGETQYF	.	many	TRBJ2-5	TRBV5-4
TGTGCCAGCAGCTTTAGCGGGAGCGCAGATACGCAGTATTTT	CASSFSGSADTQYF	TRBD2	.	TRBJ2-3	TRBV5-4
TGTGCCAGCACCGGGGGAATCAATCAGCCCCAGCATTTT	CASTGGINQPQHF	.	.	TRBJ1-5	TRBV12-3/TRBV12-4
TGTGCCAGCAGTCGGTTTGGGTCGGGATCAAACACCGGGGAGCTGTTTTTT	CASSRFGSGSNTGELFF	.	many	TRBJ2-2	TRBV6-4
TGTGCCAGCAGCTTATTCAACGGAAGGAATTCACCCCTCCACTTT	CASSLFNGRNSPLHF	.	.	TRBJ1-6	TRBV11-1
TGTGCCAGCAGTTTATCGGAGGGGGTGGGGGAGCAGTACTTC	CASSLSEGVGEQYF	.	.	TRBJ2-4	TRBV27
TGTGCCAGCAGCTTCGGCGGTCCCTACACTGAAGCTTTCTTT	CASSFGGPYTEAFF	.	few	TRBJ1-1	TRBV11-3
TGTGCCAGCAGTTTGGGACTAGCGGGAGTTAATGAGCAGTTCTTC	CASSLGLAGVNEQFF	TRBD2	.	TRBJ2-1	TRBV7-2
TGTGCCAGCATCGGAACAGGGGGCAAAAACTACGAGCAGTACTTC	CASIGTGGKNYEQYF	TRBD1	.	TRBJ2-7	TRBV6-8
TGTGCCAGCAGCTTAGTTTCGGGCTTCTACAATGAGCAGTTCTTC	CASSLVSGFYNEQFF	.	.	TRBJ2-1	TRBV7-6
TGTGCCAGCGAGACGTCCACCTTCCCAGATACGCAGTATTTT	CASETSTFPDTQYF	.	many	TRBJ2-3	TRBV28
TGTGCCAGCAGTAAAGACAGGAGCTATGGCTACACCTTC	CASSKDRSYGYTF	.	.	TRBJ1-2	TRBV7-2
TGTGCCAGCAGCTTAGTTCCGGGCTACGAGCAGTACTTC	CASSLVPGYEQYF	.	.	TRBJ2-7	TRBV7-6
TGTGCCAGCAGCTTAGGGGGGAACACTGAAGCTTTCTTT	CASSLGGNTEAFF	.	many	TRBJ1-1	TRBV13
TGTGCCAGCAGCCTCGTCGGGGGGGTTAGCTCTGGGGCCAACGTCCTGACTTTC	CASSLVGGVSSGANVLTF	TRBD2	.	TRBJ2-6	TRBV5-8
TGTGCCAGCAGCTCACTGGGGGATACGCAGTATTTT	CASSSLGDTQYF	.	few	TRBJ2-3	TRBV7-6